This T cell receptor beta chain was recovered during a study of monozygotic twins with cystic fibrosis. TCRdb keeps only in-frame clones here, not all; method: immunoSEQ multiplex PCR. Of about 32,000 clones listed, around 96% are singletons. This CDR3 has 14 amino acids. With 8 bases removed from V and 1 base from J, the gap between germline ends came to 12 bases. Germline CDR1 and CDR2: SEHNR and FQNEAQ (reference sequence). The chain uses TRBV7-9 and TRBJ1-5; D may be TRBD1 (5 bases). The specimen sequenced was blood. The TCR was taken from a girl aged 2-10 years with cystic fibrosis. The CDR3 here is CASRRGSSNQPQHF. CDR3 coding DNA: TGTGCCAGCCGAAGGGGTTCGAGCAATCAGCCCCAGCATTTT.